These T cell receptor beta chains were read from a single sample in a study of shared clonotypes between healthy human individuals. The protocol was immunoSEQ multiplex PCR, while the TCRdb copy is restricted to in-frame clones and leaves out a portion. The repertoire consists of approximately 1.9 million clones, with 80% to 95% occurring once and the leading ten covering approximately 1.7%. The sample comprised naive CD8+ T cells from PBMCs. Every receptor here comes from a man younger than 30 in good health. Some clones in this sample may be carry-over from other donors' samples. CDR3s include the opening cysteine and the closing phenylalanine or tryptophan. D genes are given only for firm matches. Clone size is given for some rows only: seen once, a few or many times, or a class if the clone is expanded.

D gene	V gene	J gene	clone size	CDR3 protein	CDR3 DNA
TRBD1	TRBV23-1	TRBJ2-1	NA	CASSRDRGYDEQFF	TGCGCCAGCAGTCGGGACAGGGGATACGATGAGCAGTTCTTC
NA	TRBV7-9	TRBJ1-2	NA	CATRSGHQTATNYGYTF	TGTGCCACCCGTAGTGGACACCAAACAGCAACTAACTATGGCTACACCTTC
NA	TRBV25-1	TRBJ1-2	NA	CASSNHRPYGYTF	TGTGCCAGCAGTAATCACCGACCCTATGGCTACACCTTC
TRBD2	TRBV10-3	TRBJ2-5	NA	CAIRHEAGVYETQYF	TGTGCCATCAGACATGAAGCGGGAGTGTACGAGACCCAGTACTTC
NA	TRBV6-6	TRBJ2-7	NA	CASSPGVLEQYF	TGTGCCAGCAGTCCAGGGGTGCTCGAGCAGTACTTC
NA	TRBV2	TRBJ2-2	few	CASSEETGTGELFF	TGTGCCAGCAGTGAGGAGACTGGAACCGGGGAGCTGTTTTTT
TRBD1	TRBV7-2	TRBJ2-6	NA	CASRDRGPGANVLTF	TGTGCCAGCAGGGACAGGGGACCTGGGGCCAACGTCCTGACTTTC
TRBD2	TRBV7-9	TRBJ2-7	NA	CASSPVPGLAAPQYF	TGTGCCAGCAGCCCGGTTCCGGGACTAGCCGCCCCCCAGTACTTC
NA	TRBV19	TRBJ1-3	NA	CASSIGIFSGNTIYF	TGTGCCAGTAGTATAGGAATCTTCTCTGGAAACACCATATATTTT
TRBD1	TRBV4-1	TRBJ2-7	NA	CASSRVLGGEDEQYF	TGCGCCAGCAGCCGCGTTCTAGGGGGCGAGGACGAGCAGTACTTC
NA	TRBV7-3	TRBJ2-3	NA	CASSTMGTDTQYF	TGTGCCAGCAGCACCATGGGCACAGATACGCAGTATTTT
NA	TRBV11-1	TRBJ2-1	NA	CASSTRTDYNEQFF	TGTGCCAGCAGCACCCGGACAGACTACAATGAGCAGTTCTTC
TRBD2	TRBV6-1	TRBJ2-5	NA	CASSEGVLAGGARETQYF	TGTGCCAGCAGTGAAGGGGTACTAGCGGGAGGGGCCCGGGAGACCCAGTACTTC
TRBD2	TRBV28	TRBJ2-3	NA	CASSFMGGVYTQYF	TGTGCCAGCAGTTTTATGGGAGGGGTTTATACGCAGTATTTT
TRBD2	TRBV27	TRBJ2-5	NA	CASSLLREAGETQYF	TGTGCCAGCAGTTTATTACGGGAGGCCGGTGAGACCCAGTACTTC
NA	TRBV19	TRBJ1-2	NA	CASSMFLAGGYGYTF	TGTGCCAGTAGTATGTTTTTGGCCGGTGGGTATGGCTACACCTTC
TRBD1	TRBV11-2	TRBJ2-5	NA	CASSPRTGVYQETQYF	TGTGCCAGCAGCCCAAGGACAGGGGTGTACCAAGAGACCCAGTACTTC
NA	TRBV10-3	TRBJ2-7	NA	CAIRTTGGDSGSTSYEQYF	TGTGCCATCAGGACGACAGGGGGCGATAGCGGGAGTACTTCCTACGAGCAGTACTTC
TRBD1	TRBV11-2	TRBJ2-5	once	CASSSRQGQQETQYF	TGTGCCAGCAGCTCTAGACAGGGTCAGCAAGAGACCCAGTACTTC
NA	TRBV27	TRBJ2-2	NA	CASRLLGTGELFF	TGTGCCAGCAGGCTACTGGGGACCGGGGAGCTGTTTTTT
TRBD1	TRBV4-3	TRBJ2-7	NA	CASSQAVGTAYEQYF	TGCGCCAGCAGCCAAGCCGTGGGGACAGCGTACGAGCAGTACTTC
NA	TRBV7-2	TRBJ1-5	NA	CASSDDNGQPQHF	TGTGCCAGCAGCGACGACAACGGGCAGCCCCAGCATTTT
NA	TRBV7-3	TRBJ2-1	NA	CASSLNGRGNEQFF	TGTGCCAGCAGCTTAAACGGCAGGGGTAATGAGCAGTTCTTC
TRBD1	TRBV10-3	TRBJ2-6	NA	CAISGYDRAGANVLTF	TGTGCCATCAGTGGTTACGACAGGGCTGGGGCCAACGTCCTGACTTTC
TRBD2	TRBV4-2	TRBJ2-2	NA	CASSPRLALTGELFF	TGTGCCAGCAGCCCCAGACTAGCGTTGACCGGGGAGCTGTTTTTT
NA	TRBV28	TRBJ2-3	NA	CASSWQSGDTQYF	TGTGCCAGCAGTTGGCAGTCTGGAGATACGCAGTATTTT
NA	TRBV9	TRBJ1-1	NA	CASSGGVLPAFF	TGTGCCAGCAGCGGGGGGGTGCTTCCCGCTTTCTTT
NA	TRBV4-2	TRBJ2-2	NA	CASSQVGQGKAGELFF	TGTGCCAGCAGCCAAGTTGGGCAGGGGAAGGCCGGGGAGCTGTTTTTT
NA	TRBV28	TRBJ2-7	NA	CAARDGSYEQYF	TGTGCCGCGCGGGACGGCTCCTACGAGCAGTACTTC
NA	TRBV11-3	TRBJ2-1	NA	CASSDDPSSYNEQFF	TGTGCCAGCAGTGATGATCCCTCCTCCTACAATGAGCAGTTCTTC
TRBD2	TRBV4-3	TRBJ2-7	NA	CASSQEAGPSYEQYF	TGCGCCAGCAGCCAAGAAGCGGGACCAAGCTACGAGCAGTACTTC
NA	TRBV19	TRBJ2-7	NA	CASSVGPGSPYEQYF	TGTGCCAGTAGTGTCGGACCCGGCAGTCCCTACGAGCAGTACTTC